The clone carrying this T cell receptor (beta chain) was seen only once. The antigen remains undetermined. V lost 4 bases and J 3 bases, leaving 15 bases between the germline ends. Germline V lookup: CDR1 LGHDT, CDR2 YNNKEL (reference sequence). The CDR3 runs 15 residues. These data originate in a study of T cell responses to AZD1222 COVID-19 vaccine. About the study: Analysis merged second doses at about 4 or about 12 weeks. Findings and limits, study-wide: Clonal diversity was possibly underestimated, and white British individuals and females predominated among donors. No repertoire was sampled before or during the peak T cell response, only after it. After two AZD1222 doses, spike-specific TCR breadth and depth rose versus day 0.

The method was immunoSEQ multiplex PCR; TCRdb's version includes in-frame clones alone and lacks a portion of them. This sample has about 160,000 clones, with around nine tenths found just once. The rearrangement uses TRBV3-1 (or the pseudogene TRBV3-2) and TRBJ1-1; D unclear. The sequenced sample was peripheral blood, obtained on day 0 of AZD1222 vaccination. This clonotype was sampled from an adult in good health. CDR3 sequence reads: CASSPQGSSDTEAFF. The CDR3 bases are TGTGCCAGCAGCCCCCAAGGGAGCAGTGACACTGAAGCTTTCTTT.